A single sample is the source of the 19 T cell receptor beta chains below, sequenced in a study of cytomegalovirus exposure and HLA in healthy donors. This PCR relied on a set of 60 Vbeta primers and 13 Jbeta primers. Using immunoSEQ multiplex PCR, the repertoire was profiled, and TCRdb retains in-frame clones only, with some absent. In all, the sample yields tens of thousands of clones. Sample: PBMCs. The receptors stem from a female donor in good health and CMV-seronegative.

The chain combines TRBV7-6 with TRBJ2-6; TRBD1 matches 7 bases. Looked up from germline, CDR1 is SGHVS and CDR2 is FNYEAQ. This CDR3 comprises 19 residues. The V segment lost 6 bases and the J segment 4 bases; nucleotides outside the gene matches: 18. The CDR3 coding sequence is TGTGCCAGCAGTCGCACTGTGACAGGGCTTGATACGGGGGCCAACGTCCTGACTTTC. Translating gives CASSRTVTGLDTGANVLTF.

The chain has TRBV18 and TRBJ2-1, with 8 nucleotides matching TRBD2. V shed 5 bases and J 0 bases; nucleotides not matched to a gene: 6. The germline gives CDR1 KGHSH, CDR2 LQKENI. The CDR3 is made up of 16 amino acids. This CDR3 reads CASSGLAPSSYNEQFF. The CDR3 DNA sequence: TGTGCCAGCTCAGGACTAGCTCCCAGCTCCTACAATGAGCAGTTCTTC.

The rearrangement joins TRBV7-9 to TRBJ1-5, with D possibly being TRBD1 (6 bases). The CDR3 covers 16 residues. Germline values: CDR1 SEHNR, CDR2 FQNEAQ (reference sequence). V was clipped by 4 bases and J by 2 bases, with 15 bases between them. The CDR3 DNA follows: TGTGCCAGCAGCTCGAGCCTACAGGGTCGCAATCAGCCCCAGCATTTT. Translating gives CASSSSLQGRNQPQHF.

The V call is TRBV5-1, the J call TRBJ2-7, with D unclear. Looked up from germline, CDR1 is SGHRS and CDR2 is YFSETQ. The CDR3 runs to 15 residues. V was trimmed by 2 bases and J by 0 bases, leaving 12 bases between them. The chain's CDR3 is CASSLIPDTSYEQYF. The CDR3 region has the DNA TGCGCCAGCAGCTTAATCCCTGACACCTCCTACGAGCAGTACTTC.

The CDR3 here is CASSPGQLYEQYF. The CDR3 nucleotides are TGTGCCAGCAGCCCGGGACAGCTTTACGAGCAGTACTTC. The chain joins TRBV7-3 to TRBJ2-7, with TRBD1 identical over 7 bases. J was trimmed by 4 bases and V by 5 bases; bases with no gene match: 5. The germline V gene has CDR1 SGHTA and CDR2 FQGTGA. The CDR3 consists of 13 residues.

The rearrangement joins TRBV13 to TRBJ2-7, with D perhaps assigned TRBD1 or TRBD2 (5 bases each). The CDR3 loop spans 14 amino acids. In germline, CDR1 is PRHDT, CDR2 FYEKMQ (reference sequence). V shed 5 bases and J shed 4 bases, with 15 bases lying between them. The CDR3 reads CASSLATGMYEQYF. CDR3 nucleotides: TGTGCCAGCAGCCTAGCCACAGGAATGTACGAGCAGTACTTC.

V and J are TRBV30 and TRBJ1-2, with 7 bases that match TRBD1. Germline V lookup: CDR1 GTSNPN, CDR2 SVGIG (reference sequence). CDR3 length equals 11 residues. V lost 5 bases and J lost 5; bases outside the gene matches: 2. CDR3 DNA: TGTGCCTGGGGGACAGCGTATGGCTACACCTTC. It yields the protein CAWGTAYGYTF. The entire variable domain, with the rest obtained from reference TRBV30 and TRBJ1-2, is as follows: SQTIHQWPATLVQPVGSPLSLECTVEGTSNPNLYWYRQAAGRGLQLLFYSVGIGQISSEVPQNLSASRPQDRQFILSSKKLLLSDSGFYLCAWGTAYGYTFGSGTRLTVV.

CDR3 sequence reads: CSVERAGGFYGYTF. The CDR3 DNA sequence: TGCAGCGTTGAAAGGGCAGGGGGCTTCTATGGCTACACCTTC. The V and J genes are TRBV29-1 and TRBJ1-2; 8 nucleotides agree with TRBD1. Germline CDR1 reads SQVTM; CDR2 reads ANQGSEA. V shed 2 bases and J 4 bases; nucleotides not matched to a gene: 6. There are 14 residues in the CDR3.

This chain links TRBV2 with TRBJ2-1; D gene ambiguous. Looked up from germline, CDR1 is SNHLY and CDR2 is FYNNEI. V was pared by 7 bases and J by 0 bases, with 10 bases between. CDR3 length: 14 residues. For the CDR3, the DNA is TGTGCCAGCACTCCGACGGGCTCCTACAATGAGCAGTTCTTC. It yields the protein CASTPTGSYNEQFF.

The chain uses TRBV9 and TRBJ2-7; maybe TRBD1 (6 bases). Trimming pared 6 bases from V and 6 bases from J, leaving 22 bases between. The CDR3 sequence is 15 residues long. Germline V gene data show CDR1 as SGDLS and CDR2 as YYNGEE. For the CDR3, the DNA is TGTGCCAGCATGAGACAGGACCGTGGGCCCGGCGAGCAGTACTTC. Protein sequence: CASMRQDRGPGEQYF.

The rearrangement joins TRBV4-2 to TRBJ1-3, with D perhaps matching TRBD1 (6 bases). This CDR3 spans 16 amino acids. The germline gives CDR1 LGHNA, CDR2 YNFKEQ. Between the trimmed V and J ends, which lost 2 bases and 4 bases, there was a span of 15 bases. As DNA, the CDR3 is TGTGCCAGCAGCCAAACTACAGGGAACCGCGGAAACACCATATATTTT. It encodes CASSQTTGNRGNTIYF.

The rearrangement joins TRBV28 to TRBJ1-2; 8 bases align to TRBD1. The CDR3 spans 17 residues. The junction had 12 bases not matched to a gene; V was cut back by 1 base and J by 5 bases. Germline V lookup: CDR1 MDHEN, CDR2 SYDVKM. The CDR3 spells CASSLSGQGGGQYGYTF. Written as DNA, the CDR3 is TGTGCCAGCAGTTTATCCGGACAGGGTGGGGGGCAATATGGCTACACCTTC.

This sequence joins TRBV11-1 and TRBJ1-1; D is perhaps TRBD1 (6 bases). Germline loops: CDR1 SGHAT, CDR2 FQDESV (reference sequence). With 5 bases removed from V and 7 bases from J, the gap between germline ends came to 11 bases. The CDR3 spans 12 residues. CDR3 residues: CASSQMDSEAFF. Here the CDR3 DNA reads TGTGCCAGCAGCCAAATGGACAGTGAAGCTTTCTTT. The whole variable domain, remainder taken from reference TRBV11-1 and TRBJ1-1, is EAEVAQSPRYKITEKSQAVAFWCDPISGHATLYWYRQILGQGPELLVQFQDESVVDDSQLPKDRFSAERLKGVDSTLKIQPAELGDSAMYLCASSQMDSEAFFGQGTRLTVV.

This chain connects TRBV30 to TRBJ1-1; TRBD1 matches 7 bases. The CDR3 is 13 amino acids. Germline trimming cut 2 bases from V and 6 bases from J; bases unmatched to any gene: 6. The germline gives CDR1 GTSNPN, CDR2 SVGIG (reference sequence). CDR3 DNA sequence: TGTGCCTGGAGTCGACAGGGTGGGGCTGAAGCTTTCTTT. Its protein is CAWSRQGGAEAFF.

V usage is TRBV5-5 and J usage is TRBJ1-5; D perhaps matches TRBD1 (6 bases). Germline V CDR1 and CDR2: SGHKS, YYEKEE (reference sequence). CDR3 size: 16 residues. V lost 4 bases and J lost 7, with 21 bases in between. Written as DNA, the CDR3 is TGTGCCAGCAGCACGGGACACGGGCTGAGAAGCCAGCCCCAGCATTTT. Its translation is CASSTGHGLRSQPQHF.

The rearrangement uses TRBV7-9 and TRBJ2-7; 7 nucleotides match TRBD1. The junction had 11 bases not matched to a gene; V was cut back by 3 bases and J by 0 bases. This CDR3 is built from 17 residues. Germline V lookup: CDR1 SEHNR, CDR2 FQNEAQ (reference sequence). CDR3: CASSFKPGRGSSYEQYF. The DNA of the CDR3 is TGTGCCAGCAGCTTTAAACCCGGCAGGGGGAGCTCCTACGAGCAGTACTTC. Drawing the rest from reference TRBV7-9 and TRBJ2-7, the complete variable domain is DTGVSQNPRHKITKRGQNVTFRCDPISEHNRLYWYRQTLGQGPEFLTYFQNEAQLEKSRLLSDRFSAERPKGSFSTLEIQRTEQGDSAMYLCASSFKPGRGSSYEQYFGPGTRLTVT.

The V and J genes are TRBV9 and TRBJ2-1, with TRBD2 as a possible D gene (6 bases). CDR3 length: 14 residues. Germline-derived CDR1 and CDR2 are SGDLS and YYNGEE. The ends were cut back, 3 bases at V and 2 bases at J, with 9 bases in the middle. CDR3 sequence: CASSGSGAYNEQFF. The CDR3 DNA follows: TGTGCCAGCAGCGGTAGCGGAGCCTACAATGAGCAGTTCTTC.

The chain couples TRBV30 to TRBJ2-7; D gene uncertain. With 4 bases removed from V and 2 bases from J, the gap between germline ends came to 15 bases. The CDR3 is made up of 14 amino acids. Germline CDR1 reads GTSNPN; CDR2 reads SVGIG (reference sequence). The CDR3 loop reads CAWTRSENAYEQYF. CDR3 bases: TGTGCCTGGACTCGCAGCGAAAACGCCTACGAGCAGTACTTC.

The gene calls are TRBV4-2 and TRBJ2-7; 7 bases align to TRBD2. The length of the CDR3 is 17 residues. Trimming at V came to 1 base and at J to 3 bases, leaving 12 bases not matched to a gene. Germline-derived CDR1 and CDR2 are LGHNA and YNFKEQ. The CDR3: CASSQGTSEGLIYEQYF. The CDR3 bases are TGTGCCAGCAGCCAAGGCACTAGCGAGGGTCTAATCTACGAGCAGTACTTC.